Below are 20 T cell receptor beta chains sequenced from a single sample in a study of cytomegalovirus exposure and HLA in healthy donors. The study ran its PCR with 60 Vbeta and 13 Jbeta primers. Sequencing used immunoSEQ multiplex PCR; TCRdb keeps in-frame clones, though not all of them. The sample table sets out tens of thousands of clones. The specimen sequenced was PBMCs. These receptors all stem from a woman aged 25 to 39 in good health and CMV-seronegative.

The rearrangement uses TRBV19 and TRBJ1-2; a possible D gene is TRBD1 (5 bases). The CDR3 totals 13 residues. V was clipped by 4 bases and J by 2 bases, with 8 bases between them. CDR1 is LNHDA, CDR2 SQIVND, per germline (reference sequence). In DNA form, the CDR3 reads TGTGCCAGTAGTAGACAGTTCAACTATGGCTACACCTTC. The encoded protein is CASSRQFNYGYTF.

The chain recombines TRBV6-5 with TRBJ1-2, with D possibly matching TRBD1 (5 bases). The CDR3 has 13 residues. V was clipped by 6 bases and J by 4 bases, with 12 bases between them. CDR1 is MNHEY, CDR2 SVGAGI, per germline. The CDR3: CASRAGGSYGYTF. DNA of the CDR3: TGTGCCAGCAGGGCGGGGGGGAGCTATGGCTACACCTTC.

The gene calls are TRBV5-6 and TRBJ1-1; the D gene is possibly TRBD1 (6 bases). Trimming cost V 7 bases and J 0 bases, with 22 bases left between them. Germline CDR1 is SGHDT and CDR2 is YYEEEE. This CDR3 comprises 17 residues. The CDR3 spells CASRGRRGRQMNTEAFF. In nucleotides, the CDR3 is TGTGCCAGCCGCGGCCGCAGGGGCCGACAAATGAACACTGAAGCTTTCTTT.

The chain combines TRBV15 with TRBJ2-1; weak D call: TRBD2 (6 bases). Germline CDR1 and CDR2: LNHNV and YYDKDF (reference sequence). The CDR3 contains 15 residues. Trimming stripped 5 bases from V and 2 bases from J, with 13 bases between. The CDR3 here is CATSGGRSPYNEQFF. The CDR3 nucleotides are TGTGCCACCAGCGGTGGGAGGAGCCCCTACAATGAGCAGTTCTTC.

The chain combines TRBV27 with TRBJ1-1, with D possibly being TRBD1 (6 bases). Trimming cost V 6 bases and J 1 base, with 9 bases left between them. CDR3 length equals 13 residues. The germline V gene encodes CDR1 MNHEY and CDR2 SMNVEV (reference sequence). In nucleotides, the CDR3 is TGTGCCAGCAGCACGACAGGGAACACTGAAGCTTTCTTT. Translation: CASSTTGNTEAFF.

A remark on this clone: One end of the junction fails to match germline, which may point to a read error. The V call is TRBV30, the J call TRBJ1-4; D unclear. The CDR3 runs to 15 residues. CDR1 and CDR2 (germline): GTSNPN, SVGIG (reference sequence). CDR3 amino acids: CAGSQEVTTNEKLFF. DNA for the CDR3: TGTGCCGGGAGTCAGGAGGTGACAACTAATGAAAAACTGTTTTTT.

The rearrangement links TRBV7-9 to TRBJ2-1, with TRBD2 matching 14 bases. Looked up from germline, CDR1 is SEHNR and CDR2 is FQNEAQ (reference sequence). There are 17 residues in the CDR3. The junction had 7 bases not matched to a gene; V was cut back by 4 bases and J by 5 bases. The CDR3: CASSSTGTSGSHNEQFF. The CDR3 region has the DNA TGTGCCAGCAGCTCGACTGGGACTAGCGGGAGTCACAATGAGCAGTTCTTC.

The chain carries TRBV29-1 and TRBJ1-2; D remains ambiguous. The CDR3 is made up of 14 amino acids. In germline, CDR1 is SQVTM, CDR2 ANQGSEA. V was trimmed by 0 bases and J by 7 bases, leaving 15 bases between them. The CDR3, as DNA: TGCAGCGTTGAAGAGATTCGGGATGGAAGTGGCTACACCTTC. Its translation is CSVEEIRDGSGYTF.

V and J are TRBV7-9 and TRBJ2-1; 9 nucleotides line up with TRBD2. Germline CDR1 reads SEHNR; CDR2 reads FQNEAQ (reference sequence). CDR3 size: 16 residues. J lost 4 bases, V lost 4 bases, and 8 bases had no gene match. In nucleotides, the CDR3 is TGTGCCAGCAGCTACAACCTAGCGGGACTATACAATGAGCAGTTCTTC. As protein: CASSYNLAGLYNEQFF.

This chain joins TRBV6-1 and TRBJ1-5; D call uncertain. The germline V gene encodes CDR1 MNHNS and CDR2 SASEGT. This CDR3 has 13 residues. Trimming left V 0 bases short and J 7 bases short, with 7 bases between. The CDR3 reads CASSEAGEQPQHF. The DNA of the CDR3 is TGTGCCAGCAGTGAAGCGGGAGAACAGCCCCAGCATTTT.

V gene TRBV5-1 combines with J gene TRBJ1-4, with D perhaps matching TRBD1 (5 bases). The CDR3 sequence is 15 residues long. V lost 0 bases and J 5 bases, leaving 11 bases between the germline ends. CDR1 and CDR2 (germline): SGHRS, YFSETQ. CDR3 protein: CASSLAGRGNEKLFF. CDR3 nucleotides: TGCGCCAGCAGCTTGGCCGGAAGGGGAAATGAAAAACTGTTTTTT.

V and J are TRBV5-6 and TRBJ1-2; possible D gene TRBD1, 6 bases. Germline V gene lookup returns CDR1 SGHDT and CDR2 YYEEEE. CDR3 length: 13 residues. Deletions cut 3 bases from V and 5 bases from J, with 11 bases between. The CDR3 DNA is TGTGCCAGCAGCTCGACAGGTGTTTATGGCTACACCTTC. It specifies CASSSTGVYGYTF.

Details on this clone: At one boundary the junction diverges from the germline segment, which might be a read error. The V call is TRBV6-5, the J call TRBJ1-1; D possibly corresponds to TRBD1 (6 bases). The V gene's germline CDR1 is MNHEY and CDR2 SVGAGI. The CDR3 is made up of 16 amino acids. DNA of the CDR3: TGTGCCAGCAGTTACTCCCAGGGGTCCACGAACACTGAAGATTTCTTT. It is translated as CASSYSQGSTNTEDFF.

This chain joins TRBV1 and TRBJ2-5; the table gives TRBD2 as D, unverified against the DNA. TRBV1 is a known pseudogene. The CDR3 runs 16 residues. CDR3 residues: CTPARSGRMGQETQYF. The CDR3 coding sequence is TGCACCCCCGCGAGAAGCGGGAGGATGGGGCAAGAGACCCAGTACTTC.

Points on this clone: Other DNA sequences in the same sample also yield this CDR3. This chain connects TRBV18 to TRBJ2-7; a possible D gene is TRBD2 (6 bases). From germline, CDR1 is KGHSH and CDR2 LQKENI. The CDR3 loop spans 17 amino acids. The V and J ends lost 3 bases and 6 bases respectively, with 24 bases between them. In DNA, the CDR3 is TGTGCCAGCTCACCTTCCCCGGCGGGACCTAAGTCGGGCGAGCAGTACTTC. It translates to CASSPSPAGPKSGEQYF.

The V and J genes are TRBV6-1 and TRBJ2-1; TRBD2 agrees at 12 bases. V was clipped by 1 base and J by 14 bases; unmatched bases: 15. Germline values: CDR1 MNHNS, CDR2 SASEGT. There are 17 residues in the CDR3. CDR3 sequence (DNA): TGTGCCAGCAGTGAAGGCCTCCTGAGGGCTAGCGGGGGGGCAAAGTTCTTC. It is translated as CASSEGLLRASGGAKFF.

V usage is TRBV2 and J usage is TRBJ1-2, with D unclear. The germline V gene encodes CDR1 SNHLY and CDR2 FYNNEI. Deletions cut 2 bases from V and 3 bases from J, with 7 bases between. This CDR3 is built from 13 residues. The CDR3 sequence is CASSENRDYGYTF. For the CDR3, the DNA is TGTGCCAGCAGTGAAAACAGAGACTATGGCTACACCTTC.

V and J are TRBV30 and TRBJ1-5; D call uncertain. The germline V gene has CDR1 GTSNPN and CDR2 SVGIG (reference sequence). Trimming left V 1 base short and J 1 base short, with 17 bases between. The CDR3 is 17 residues long. CDR3 sequence (DNA): TGTGCCTGGAGTGCGAACGCCCTCGGCAGGAGCAATCAGCCCCAGCATTTT. The encoded protein is CAWSANALGRSNQPQHF.

The gene calls are TRBV19 and TRBJ1-5; 9 bases fit TRBD1. The junction had 9 bases not matched to a gene; V was cut back by 4 bases and J by 5 bases. The CDR3 spans 16 residues. The germline V gene encodes CDR1 LNHDA and CDR2 SQIVND (reference sequence). CDR3 region: CASSTRLTGGHQPQHF. The CDR3 DNA reads TGTGCCAGTAGTACTCGCTTGACAGGGGGACATCAGCCCCAGCATTTT. Drawing the rest from reference TRBV19 and TRBJ1-5, the complete variable domain is DGGITQSPKYLFRKEGQNVTLSCEQNLNHDAMYWYRQDPGQGLRLIYYSQIVNDFQKGDIAEGYSVSREKKESFPLTVTSAQKNPTAFYLCASSTRLTGGHQPQHFGDGTRLSIL.

The CDR3 region is CASRRNRELNYGYTF. Here the CDR3 DNA reads TGTGCCAGCAGACGAAACAGGGAGCTTAACTATGGCTACACCTTC. The V gene is TRBV6-6, the J gene TRBJ1-2; TRBD1 is a possible D gene (6 bases). The germline gives CDR1 MNHNY, CDR2 SVGAGI (reference sequence). The CDR3 extends over 15 amino acids. V was trimmed by 6 bases and J by 1 base, leaving 15 bases between them.